These T cell receptor beta chains were read from a single sample in a study of blood T cell repertoires in COVID-19. Libraries were prepared by immunoSEQ multiplex PCR; TCRdb keeps only in-frame clonotypes and omits some of them. The table includes roughly 220,000 clones, roughly nine tenths detected once. Sequencing input: peripheral blood. The receptors were gathered from a woman between 50 and 59 years old with COVID-19, enrolled during active disease. CDR3s include the opening cysteine and the closing phenylalanine or tryptophan. The D gene is left open where the match is weak. Rows give clone size only sometimes, using once, few, many, or a class for an expanded clone.

v_gene	abundance	j_gene	d_gene	CDR3nt	CDR3aa
TRBV5-4	NA	TRBJ2-1	NA	TGTGCCAGCAGCTTGCGGACACCTTCCTACAATGAGCAGTTCTTC	CASSLRTPSYNEQFF
TRBV19	NA	TRBJ1-5	TRBD1	TGTGCCACCAAGGACAGGGGGCCGGGTCAGCCCCAGCATTTT	CATKDRGPGQPQHF
TRBV4-1	once	TRBJ2-3	TRBD1	TGCGCCAGCAGCCAAGAATACGGACAGGGGGCTACAGATACGCAGTATTTT	CASSQEYGQGATDTQYF
TRBV14	NA	TRBJ2-1	TRBD2	TGTGCCAGCAGCCACTCTAGCGGGGGGGCCGGTGAGCAGTTCTTC	CASSHSSGGAGEQFF
TRBV6-5	NA	TRBJ2-3	NA	TGTGCCAGCAGCCTCACAGATACGCAGTATTTT	CASSLTDTQYF
TRBV6-2/TRBV6-3	once	TRBJ1-1	TRBD1	TGTGCCAGCAGCTCGATAGGACAGGGGATGAACACTGAAGCTTTCTTT	CASSSIGQGMNTEAFF
TRBV9	NA	TRBJ1-4	NA	TGTGCCAGCAGCGTAGGGAGGGGTGAAAAACTGTTTTTT	CASSVGRGEKLFF
TRBV4-3	NA	TRBJ2-6	TRBD1	TGCGCCAGCAGCCAAGGGCTGACCCGAGGACAGGGGGCGCAAGGGGCCAACGTCCTGACTTTC	CASSQGLTRGQGAQGANVLTF
TRBV14	NA	TRBJ1-2	NA	TGTGCCAGCAGCCAAGCCGGGAACTATGGCTACACCTTC	CASSQAGNYGYTF
TRBV25-1	NA	TRBJ2-2	TRBD2	TGTGCCAGCAGTGAACTAGCGGGGCCAAACACCGGGGAGCTGTTTTTT	CASSELAGPNTGELFF
TRBV7-4	NA	TRBJ1-3	TRBD1	TGTGCCAGCAGACATCCGGGACAGGGGTATCCTGGAAACACCATATATTTT	CASRHPGQGYPGNTIYF
TRBV7-9	few	TRBJ1-3	NA	TGTGCCAGCAGCTCGATCAGGGCGAGCTCTGGAAACACCATATATTTT	CASSSIRASSGNTIYF
TRBV7-2	NA	TRBJ1-1	TRBD1	TGTGCCAGCAGCCCGCAGGGGGCGCTACGGAACACTGAAGCTTTCTTT	CASSPQGALRNTEAFF
TRBV7-2	NA	TRBJ2-2	NA	TGTGCCAGCAGAGGTCTAGGCGGTTACACCGGGGAGCTGTTTTTT	CASRGLGGYTGELFF
TRBV5-1	NA	TRBJ2-3	TRBD2	TGCGCCAGCAGCTTGGAAGCCGGGGGGATAACAGATACGCAGTATTTT	CASSLEAGGITDTQYF
TRBV28	once	TRBJ1-1	NA	TGTGCCAGCAGTTTACTCACAGGGAGGGACACTGAAGCTTTCTTT	CASSLLTGRDTEAFF
TRBV5-4	few	TRBJ2-1	NA	TGTGCCAGCAGCTCAGGGGTGACCCTTTACAATGAGCAGTTCTTC	CASSSGVTLYNEQFF
TRBV19	NA	TRBJ2-7	NA	TGTGCCAGTAGTACAACGGGAGGGGGCTTCGAGCAGTACTTC	CASSTTGGGFEQYF
TRBV10-3	NA	TRBJ1-1	TRBD1	TGTGCCATCTTGGGACAGGGGTACACTGAAGCTTTCTTT	CAILGQGYTEAFF
TRBV2	NA	TRBJ1-2	NA	TGTGCCAGCAGTGAAAGGAGACAGTTCTATGGCTACACCTTC	CASSERRQFYGYTF
TRBV5-1	NA	TRBJ2-7	NA	TGCGCCAGCGGGACGGGACAACTCTACGAGCAGTACTTC	CASGTGQLYEQYF
TRBV9	NA	TRBJ1-2	NA	TGTGCCAGCAGCGTAGGGCTCTCCGGACTGTACGATGGCTACACCTTC	CASSVGLSGLYDGYTF
TRBV5-1	NA	TRBJ2-3	TRBD2	TGCGCCAGCAGCTTGACTAGCGGGCCCACAGATACGCAGTATTTT	CASSLTSGPTDTQYF
TRBV19	NA	TRBJ2-3	TRBD2	TGTGCCAGTAGTATTTCAAGCGGGGGGACGACAGATACGCAGTATTTT	CASSISSGGTTDTQYF
TRBV19	NA	TRBJ2-3	NA	TGTGCCAGTAGGAAGTGGCAGACTAGCACAGATACGCAGTATTTT	CASRKWQTSTDTQYF
TRBV25-1	NA	TRBJ1-6	NA	TGTGCCAGCAGTGGGGGCCAGGGAGGACCCTATAATTCACCCCTCCACTTT	CASSGGQGGPYNSPLHF
TRBV2	NA	TRBJ2-1	TRBD2	TGTGCCAGCAGTGGGAGTAGCGGGGCATACAATGAGCAGTTCTTC	CASSGSSGAYNEQFF
TRBV19	NA	TRBJ1-5	NA	TGTGCCAGCCACCGACAGCCGAATCAGCCCCAGCATTTT	CASHRQPNQPQHF